This T cell receptor beta chain came from a study of early T cells in non-severe SARS-CoV-2 infection. About the research overall: Bulk RNA isolated from unsorted whole blood underwent sequencing; chains were not paired.

This clonotype was seen more than once but under ten times. Antigen: not known. TCRdb itself ran the 5' RACE reads through MiXCR, one entry per CDR3 protein. The data contain some 61,000 distinct CDR3 sequences, 8.7% of them singletons. Study findings and constraints: Anti-spike CD8 responses were favored by VDJdb matching, which missed private and CD4 specificities.

Trimming pared 3 bases from V and 7 bases from J, leaving 14 bases between. Germline assignment: CDR1 SGHTS and CDR2 YDEGEE. The CDR3 totals 15 residues. The rearrangement links TRBV5-8 to TRBJ1-6; unclear D gene. Source: whole blood, taken at baseline. The sequence derives from an adult who was a healthcare worker with PCR-confirmed SARS-CoV-2 infection or an uninfected control (not recorded which). The CDR3 is CASSSPIAGNSPLHF. CDR3 DNA: TGTGCCAGCAGCTCGCCTATAGCAGGAAATTCACCCCTCCACTTT.